This is a list of T cell receptor beta chains from one sample in a study of monozygotic twins with inflammatory bowel disease. TCRdb re-called the 5' RACE reads; every CDR3 protein appears as one record, without DNA. The sample's table shows 330,000 or so distinct CDR3 sequences. The sample was blood. These receptor sequences come from a human donor with ulcerative colitis or Crohn's disease, or a healthy co-twin of an affected twin (not recorded which). The CDR3 runs from the conserved cysteine through the conserved F or W. Fields, in order: CDR3 length, J gene, V gene, CDR3 protein.

CDR3 length: 15
J gene: TRBJ2-7
V gene: TRBV5-1
CDR3 protein: CASRYVLDRVYEQYF

CDR3 length: 13
J gene: TRBJ1-1
V gene: TRBV10-3
CDR3 protein: CAISEQVNTEAFF

CDR3 length: 15
J gene: TRBJ2-1
V gene: TRBV5-1
CDR3 protein: CASSLDDPTINEQFF

CDR3 length: 18
J gene: TRBJ1-1
V gene: TRBV12-3/TRBV12-4
CDR3 protein: CASSRRDRADPMNTEAFF

CDR3 length: 15
J gene: TRBJ2-7
V gene: TRBV7-2
CDR3 protein: CASSFRQFYYYEQYF

CDR3 length: 19
J gene: TRBJ2-6
V gene: TRBV19
CDR3 protein: CASSSRPGESLSGANVLTF

CDR3 length: 11
J gene: TRBJ1-1
V gene: TRBV10-2
CDR3 protein: CASSDPTEAFF

CDR3 length: 16
J gene: TRBJ2-3
V gene: TRBV20-1
CDR3 protein: CSAISVSGAHTDTQYF

CDR3 length: 15
J gene: TRBJ2-3
V gene: TRBV7-8
CDR3 protein: CASSLEGRGTDTQYF

CDR3 length: 13
J gene: TRBJ1-6
V gene: TRBV4-3
CDR3 protein: CASSPDRYSPLHF

CDR3 length: 15
J gene: TRBJ2-1
V gene: TRBV5-1
CDR3 protein: CASSWGDRGVNEQFF

CDR3 length: 17
J gene: TRBJ2-6
V gene: TRBV12-3/TRBV12-4
CDR3 protein: CASSLKGFSSGANVLTF

CDR3 length: 15
J gene: TRBJ2-3
V gene: TRBV5-6
CDR3 protein: CASSPGATSTDTQYF

CDR3 length: 14
J gene: TRBJ1-5
V gene: TRBV19
CDR3 protein: CASSKGTDGQPQHF

CDR3 length: 14
J gene: TRBJ1-2
V gene: TRBV6-6
CDR3 protein: CASSSPPGTSGYTF

CDR3 length: 16
J gene: TRBJ2-3
V gene: TRBV2
CDR3 protein: CASSEGHPTAGDTQYF

CDR3 length: 14
J gene: TRBJ2-5
V gene: TRBV20-1
CDR3 protein: CSARLAGGKETQYF

CDR3 length: 14
J gene: TRBJ2-1
V gene: TRBV5-1
CDR3 protein: CASSLEKLNNEQFF

CDR3 length: 14
J gene: TRBJ2-7
V gene: TRBV28
CDR3 protein: CASRNFGQGHEQYF

CDR3 length: 16
J gene: TRBJ2-3
V gene: TRBV5-1
CDR3 protein: CASSFTTSTSTDTQYF

CDR3 length: 14
J gene: TRBJ2-5
V gene: TRBV7-2
CDR3 protein: CASSLAGGHETQYF

CDR3 length: 11
J gene: TRBJ1-2
V gene: TRBV7-9
CDR3 protein: CASSLEGIYTF

CDR3 length: 13
J gene: TRBJ1-1
V gene: TRBV28
CDR3 protein: CASSRAGYTEAFF

CDR3 length: 15
J gene: TRBJ2-7
V gene: TRBV20-1
CDR3 protein: CSADHHDTAQWRQYF

CDR3 length: 15
J gene: TRBJ2-7
V gene: TRBV28
CDR3 protein: CASSLPTGLAHEQYF

CDR3 length: 18
J gene: TRBJ2-4
V gene: TRBV11-1
CDR3 protein: CASSPPLAGGSPWNIQYF

CDR3 length: 15
J gene: TRBJ2-2
V gene: TRBV5-1
CDR3 protein: CASSLVAGITGELFF

CDR3 length: 16
J gene: TRBJ2-5
V gene: TRBV6-1
CDR3 protein: CASSLGGSGAQETQYF

CDR3 length: 16
J gene: TRBJ1-2
V gene: TRBV28
CDR3 protein: CASSLWAAPTNYGYTF

CDR3 length: 15
J gene: TRBJ2-1
V gene: TRBV12-3/TRBV12-4
CDR3 protein: CASTRTSGRLNEQFF

CDR3 length: 14
J gene: TRBJ2-7
V gene: TRBV5-1
CDR3 protein: CASTAWGSAYEQYF

CDR3 length: 13
J gene: TRBJ1-3
V gene: TRBV19
CDR3 protein: CASHRDSGNTIYF

CDR3 length: 15
J gene: TRBJ2-1
V gene: TRBV21-1
CDR3 protein: CASSKEGTGQNEQFF

CDR3 length: 13
J gene: TRBJ1-4
V gene: TRBV12-3/TRBV12-4
CDR3 protein: CASSLTGNEKLFF

CDR3 length: 15
J gene: TRBJ2-1
V gene: TRBV10-3
CDR3 protein: CAISEDSGNNNEQFF

CDR3 length: 17
J gene: TRBJ2-1
V gene: TRBV7-5
CDR3 protein: CISVSEANPSSNHGQFF

CDR3 length: 13
J gene: TRBJ1-4
V gene: TRBV5-1
CDR3 protein: CASSSRLNEKLFF

CDR3 length: 16
J gene: TRBJ1-2
V gene: TRBV15
CDR3 protein: CATSRSGGPGEGGYTF

CDR3 length: 16
J gene: TRBJ2-7
V gene: TRBV6-2/TRBV6-3
CDR3 protein: CASSVYGGASYDEQYF

CDR3 length: 13
J gene: TRBJ2-3
V gene: TRBV25-1
CDR3 protein: CASSDIRADTQYF

CDR3 length: 15
J gene: TRBJ2-5
V gene: TRBV25-1
CDR3 protein: CASSVLAGFQETQYF

CDR3 length: 14
J gene: TRBJ2-2
V gene: TRBV11-2
CDR3 protein: CASSQGPNTGELFF

CDR3 length: 15
J gene: TRBJ2-5
V gene: TRBV2
CDR3 protein: CASSVRGRGRETQYF

CDR3 length: 14
J gene: TRBJ2-2
V gene: TRBV27
CDR3 protein: CASSFSQGTGELFF

CDR3 length: 15
J gene: TRBJ2-5
V gene: TRBV9
CDR3 protein: CASSAGGGIPVTQYF

CDR3 length: 18
J gene: TRBJ1-4
V gene: TRBV21-1
CDR3 protein: CASSKVRTGGAGVEKLFF

CDR3 length: 16
J gene: TRBJ2-5
V gene: TRBV7-2
CDR3 protein: CASSSIARDRGETQYF

CDR3 length: 14
J gene: TRBJ2-1
V gene: TRBV5-8
CDR3 protein: CASSLAVGQGEQFF

CDR3 length: 16
J gene: TRBJ2-2
V gene: TRBV7-6
CDR3 protein: CASSKISGRGAGELFF

CDR3 length: 16
J gene: TRBJ2-7
V gene: TRBV4-3
CDR3 protein: CASSQEWGRRPYEQYF

CDR3 length: 16
J gene: TRBJ2-1
V gene: TRBV5-1
CDR3 protein: CASSLGGLARRHEQFF

CDR3 length: 15
J gene: TRBJ2-7
V gene: TRBV3-1
CDR3 protein: CASSQVGQRPYEQYF

CDR3 length: 13
J gene: TRBJ2-1
V gene: TRBV19
CDR3 protein: CARDRALYNEQFF

CDR3 length: 13
J gene: TRBJ2-2
V gene: TRBV4-1
CDR3 protein: CASSQATAGELFF

CDR3 length: 12
J gene: TRBJ1-2
V gene: TRBV29-1
CDR3 protein: CSVLGALYGYTF

CDR3 length: 18
J gene: TRBJ1-3
V gene: TRBV19
CDR3 protein: CASSHPADRERHGNTIYF

CDR3 length: 15
J gene: TRBJ2-3
V gene: TRBV5-6
CDR3 protein: CASSFLVGFTDTQYF

CDR3 length: 15
J gene: TRBJ2-7
V gene: TRBV5-1
CDR3 protein: CASSFNSFRSYEQYF

CDR3 length: 15
J gene: TRBJ1-6
V gene: TRBV11-2
CDR3 protein: CASSFSGQGNSPLHF

CDR3 length: 11
J gene: TRBJ2-1
V gene: TRBV30
CDR3 protein: CAWGTKGEQFF